The 5 T cell receptor beta chains presented below share a single source sample, sequenced in a study of spatial heterogeneity in lung cancer. TCRdb processed the 5' RACE reads anew with MiXCR; each CDR3 protein has one entry. The sample shows tens of thousands of distinct CDR3 sequences, roughly 12% of them seen only once. The time point here: sample taken at primary tumor resection. In each case, whole RNA from tumor, nontumor lung or frozen PBMC was sequenced unsorted. Sequences were derived from PBMCs, sampled at surgery. The receptors shown here come from a male donor with early-stage non-small cell lung cancer.

This clonotype was seen at least ten times. This chain uses TRBV12-3 or TRBV12-4 with TRBJ1-5; D is undetermined. V lost 3 bases, J lost 5 bases, and 8 bases lay in between. The CDR3 has 13 residues. The CDR3 DNA sequence: TGTGCCAGCAGTTTGACGAGATATCAGCCCCAGCATTTT. Its translation: CASSLTRYQPQHF.

This chain connects TRBV14 to TRBJ2-1; D remains unclear. The CDR3 is 14 amino acids. V was pared by 1 base and J by 4 bases, with 8 bases between. The germline V gene encodes CDR1 SGHDN and CDR2 FVKESK. CDR3 amino acids: CASSQVSAYNEQFF. The CDR3, as DNA: TGTGCCAGCAGCCAAGTATCGGCATACAATGAGCAGTTCTTC.

A single count supports this clonotype. This likely comes from a read error, as the CDR3 has no conserved phenylalanine or tryptophan at its end. The gene calls are TRBV7-3 and TRBJ1-5; D gene uncertain. The CDR3 loop spans 13 amino acids. Between the trimmed V and J ends, which lost 5 bases and 2 bases, there was a span of 7 bases. CDR1 SGHTA and CDR2 FQGTGA come from the germline V gene. DNA for the CDR3: TGTGCCAGCAGCCCTGGGGGCAATCAGCCCCAGCATTCT. Translation: CASSPGGNQPQHS.

The genes are TRBV29-1 and TRBJ2-7, with 9 bases identical to TRBD2. The germline gives CDR1 SQVTM, CDR2 ANQGSEA. The CDR3 contains 15 residues. The V and J ends lost 6 bases and 6 bases, in that order; junction bases with no gene match: 15. The CDR3 loop reads CSVDPGTSTSREQYF. In DNA form, the CDR3 reads TGCAGCGTCGATCCCGGGACTAGCACTTCCCGCGAGCAGTACTTC.

J is TRBJ1-2 and V is TRBV7-2; D is undetermined. Germline values: CDR1 SGHTA, CDR2 FQGNSA. V shed 3 bases and J shed 6 bases, with 14 bases lying between them. The CDR3 sequence is 14 residues long. The CDR3 here is CASSFNGPGDGYTF. In DNA, the CDR3 is TGTGCCAGCAGCTTCAATGGGCCTGGAGATGGCTACACCTTC. The complete variable domain, with remaining parts taken from reference TRBV7-2 and TRBJ1-2, reads GAGVSQSPSNKVTEKGKDVELRCDPISGHTALYWYRQSLGQGLEFLIYFQGNSAPDKSGLPSDRFSAERTGGSVSTLTIQRTQQEDSAVYLCASSFNGPGDGYTFGSGTRLTVV.